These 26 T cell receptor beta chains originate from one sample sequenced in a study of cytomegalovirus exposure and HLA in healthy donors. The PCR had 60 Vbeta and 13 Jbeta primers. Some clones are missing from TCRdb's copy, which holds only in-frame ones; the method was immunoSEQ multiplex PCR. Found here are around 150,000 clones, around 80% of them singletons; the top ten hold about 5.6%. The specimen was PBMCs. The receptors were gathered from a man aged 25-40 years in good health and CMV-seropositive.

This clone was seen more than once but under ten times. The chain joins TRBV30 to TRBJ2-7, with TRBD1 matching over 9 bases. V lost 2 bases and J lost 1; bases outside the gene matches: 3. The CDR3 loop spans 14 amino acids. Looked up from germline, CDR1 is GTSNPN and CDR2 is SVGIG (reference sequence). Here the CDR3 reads CAWSIGTGSYEQYF. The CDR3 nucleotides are TGTGCCTGGAGTATAGGGACAGGGTCCTACGAGCAGTACTTC.

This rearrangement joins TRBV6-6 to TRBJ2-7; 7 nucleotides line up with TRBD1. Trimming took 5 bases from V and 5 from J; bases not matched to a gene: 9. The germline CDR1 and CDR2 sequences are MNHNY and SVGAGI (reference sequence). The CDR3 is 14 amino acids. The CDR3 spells CASSSPTGSHEQYF. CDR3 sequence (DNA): TGTGCCAGCAGTAGCCCGACAGGGTCCCACGAGCAGTACTTC.

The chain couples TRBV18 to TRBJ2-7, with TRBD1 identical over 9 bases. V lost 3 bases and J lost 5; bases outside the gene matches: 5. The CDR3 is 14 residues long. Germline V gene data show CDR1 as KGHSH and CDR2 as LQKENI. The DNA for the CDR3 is TGTGCCAGCTCACCCCTGGGACAGGGCAACGAGCAGTACTTC. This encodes CASSPLGQGNEQYF.

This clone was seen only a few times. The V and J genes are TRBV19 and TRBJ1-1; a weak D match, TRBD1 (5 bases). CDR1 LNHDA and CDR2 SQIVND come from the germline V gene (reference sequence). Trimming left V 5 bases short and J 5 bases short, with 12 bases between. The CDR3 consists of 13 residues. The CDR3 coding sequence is TGTGCCAGTAGTCTTGGACAATTTACTGAAGCTTTCTTT. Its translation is CASSLGQFTEAFF.

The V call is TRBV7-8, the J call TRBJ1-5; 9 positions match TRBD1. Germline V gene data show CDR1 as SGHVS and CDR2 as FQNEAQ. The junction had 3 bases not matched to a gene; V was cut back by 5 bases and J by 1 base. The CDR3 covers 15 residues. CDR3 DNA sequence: TGTGCCAGCAGCCAAGGACAGGGGAGCAATCAGCCCCAGCATTTT. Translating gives CASSQGQGSNQPQHF.

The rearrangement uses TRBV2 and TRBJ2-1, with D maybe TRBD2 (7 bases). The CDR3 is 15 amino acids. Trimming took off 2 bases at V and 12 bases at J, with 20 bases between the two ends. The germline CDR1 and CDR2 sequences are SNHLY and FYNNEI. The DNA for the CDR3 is TGTGCCAGCAGTGAAAAGGGGACCCCGGGGGGCGGGCAGTTCTTC. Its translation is CASSEKGTPGGGQFF.

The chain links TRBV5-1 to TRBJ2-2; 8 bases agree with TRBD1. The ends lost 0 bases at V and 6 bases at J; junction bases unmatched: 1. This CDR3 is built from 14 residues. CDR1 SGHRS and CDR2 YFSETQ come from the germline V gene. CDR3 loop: CASSLGDRPGELFF. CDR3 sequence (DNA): TGCGCCAGCAGCTTGGGGGACAGGCCCGGGGAGCTGTTTTTT.

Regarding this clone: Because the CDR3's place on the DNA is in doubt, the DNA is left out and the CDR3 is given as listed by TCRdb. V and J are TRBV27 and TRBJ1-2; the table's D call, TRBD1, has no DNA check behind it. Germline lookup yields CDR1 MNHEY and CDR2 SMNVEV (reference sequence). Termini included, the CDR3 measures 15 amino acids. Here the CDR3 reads CASSFLAGDSGGYTF.

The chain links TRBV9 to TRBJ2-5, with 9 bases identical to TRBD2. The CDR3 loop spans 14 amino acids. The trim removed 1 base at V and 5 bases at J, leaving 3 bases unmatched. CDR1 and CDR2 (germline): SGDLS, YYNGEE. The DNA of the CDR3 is TGTGCCAGCAGCGTAAGCGGGGGGAGGGAGACCCAGTACTTC. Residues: CASSVSGGRETQYF.

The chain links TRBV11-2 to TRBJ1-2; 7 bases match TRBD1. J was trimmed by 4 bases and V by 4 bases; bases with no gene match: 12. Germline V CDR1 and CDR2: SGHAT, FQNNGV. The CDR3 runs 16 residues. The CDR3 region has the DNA TGTGCCAGCAGCTCGTCCCGGGACAGCTTCATCTATGGCTACACCTTC. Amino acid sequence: CASSSSRDSFIYGYTF. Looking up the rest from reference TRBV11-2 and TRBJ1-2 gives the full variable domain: EAGVAQSPRYKIIEKRQSVAFWCNPISGHATLYWYQQILGQGPKLLIQFQNNGVVDDSQLPKDRFSAERLKGVDSTLKIQPAKLEDSAVYLCASSSSRDSFIYGYTFGSGTRLTVV.

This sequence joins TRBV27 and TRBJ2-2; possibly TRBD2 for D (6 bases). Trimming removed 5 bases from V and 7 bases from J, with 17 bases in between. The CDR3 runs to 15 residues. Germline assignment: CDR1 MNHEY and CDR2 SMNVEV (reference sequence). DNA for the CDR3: TGTGCCAGCAGTCAAAACCGGGGGTTTTACGGGGAGCTGTTTTTT. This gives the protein CASSQNRGFYGELFF.

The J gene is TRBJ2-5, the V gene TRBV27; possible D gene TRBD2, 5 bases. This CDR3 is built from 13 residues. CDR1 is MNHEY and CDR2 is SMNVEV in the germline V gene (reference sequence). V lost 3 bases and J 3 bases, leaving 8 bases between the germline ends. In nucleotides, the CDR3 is TGTGCCAGCAGTTTCGGGAAGGAAGAGACCCAGTACTTC. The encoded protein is CASSFGKEETQYF.

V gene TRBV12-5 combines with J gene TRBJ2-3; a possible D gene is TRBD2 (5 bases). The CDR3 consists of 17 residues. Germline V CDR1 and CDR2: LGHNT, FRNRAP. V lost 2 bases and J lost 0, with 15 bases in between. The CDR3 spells CASGLPRGLTSTDTQYF. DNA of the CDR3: TGTGCTAGTGGTTTGCCCCGAGGGTTGACTAGCACAGATACGCAGTATTTT.

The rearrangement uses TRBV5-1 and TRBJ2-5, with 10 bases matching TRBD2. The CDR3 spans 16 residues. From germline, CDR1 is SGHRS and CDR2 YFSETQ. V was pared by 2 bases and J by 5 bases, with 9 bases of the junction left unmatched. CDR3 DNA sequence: TGCGCCAGCAGCTTTTCAGCGGGAGGGCCTGGCGAGACCCAGTACTTC. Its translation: CASSFSAGGPGETQYF. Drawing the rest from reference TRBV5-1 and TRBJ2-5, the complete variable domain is KAGVTQTPRYLIKTRGQQVTLSCSPISGHRSVSWYQQTPGQGLQFLFEYFSETQRNKGNFPGRFSGRQFSNSRSEMNVSTLELGDSALYLCASSFSAGGPGETQYFGPGTRLLVL.

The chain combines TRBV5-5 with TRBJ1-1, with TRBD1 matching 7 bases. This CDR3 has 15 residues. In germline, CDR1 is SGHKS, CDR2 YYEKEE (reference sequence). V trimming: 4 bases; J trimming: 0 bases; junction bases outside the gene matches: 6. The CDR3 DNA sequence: TGTGCCAGCAGCAAGACCGGGACAGTGAACACTGAAGCTTTCTTT. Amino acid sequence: CASSKTGTVNTEAFF.

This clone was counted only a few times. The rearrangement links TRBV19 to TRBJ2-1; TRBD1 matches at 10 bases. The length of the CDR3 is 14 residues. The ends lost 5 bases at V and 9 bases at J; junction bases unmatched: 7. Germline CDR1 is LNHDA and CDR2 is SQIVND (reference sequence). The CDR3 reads CASSAGTGVFEQFF. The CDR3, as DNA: TGTGCCAGTAGTGCCGGGACAGGGGTCTTTGAGCAGTTCTTC.

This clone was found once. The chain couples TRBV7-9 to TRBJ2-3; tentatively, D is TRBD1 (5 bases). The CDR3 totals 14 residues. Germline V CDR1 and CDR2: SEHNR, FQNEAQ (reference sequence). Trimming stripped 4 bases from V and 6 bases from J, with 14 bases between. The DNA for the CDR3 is TGTGCCAGCAGCTCGACAGCTACAGCGGATACGCAGTATTTT. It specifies CASSSTATADTQYF.

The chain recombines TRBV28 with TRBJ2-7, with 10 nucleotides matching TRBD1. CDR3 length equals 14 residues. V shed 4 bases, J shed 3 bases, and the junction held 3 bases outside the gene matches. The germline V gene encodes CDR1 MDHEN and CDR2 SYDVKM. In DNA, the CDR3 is TGTGCCAGCAGTTGGACAGGGGGAGGCTACGAGCAGTACTTC. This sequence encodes CASSWTGGGYEQYF.

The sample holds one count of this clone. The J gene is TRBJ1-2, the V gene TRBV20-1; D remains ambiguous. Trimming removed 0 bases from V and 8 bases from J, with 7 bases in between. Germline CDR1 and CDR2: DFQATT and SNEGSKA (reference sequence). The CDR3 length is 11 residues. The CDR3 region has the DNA TGCAGTGCTAGAGATCTCCTAGGCTACACCTTC. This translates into CSARDLLGYTF.

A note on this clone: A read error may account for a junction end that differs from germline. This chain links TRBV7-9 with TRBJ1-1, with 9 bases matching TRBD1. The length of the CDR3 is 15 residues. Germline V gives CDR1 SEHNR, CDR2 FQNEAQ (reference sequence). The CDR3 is CSSSFETGGSTEAFF. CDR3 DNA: TGTTCCAGCAGCTTCGAGACAGGGGGGAGCACTGAAGCTTTCTTT.

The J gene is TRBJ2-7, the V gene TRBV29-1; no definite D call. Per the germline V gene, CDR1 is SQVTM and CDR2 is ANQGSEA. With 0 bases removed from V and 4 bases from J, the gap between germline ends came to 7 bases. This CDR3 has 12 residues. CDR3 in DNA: TGCAGCGTTGAAGATCTCTCTTACGAGCAGTACTTC. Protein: CSVEDLSYEQYF.

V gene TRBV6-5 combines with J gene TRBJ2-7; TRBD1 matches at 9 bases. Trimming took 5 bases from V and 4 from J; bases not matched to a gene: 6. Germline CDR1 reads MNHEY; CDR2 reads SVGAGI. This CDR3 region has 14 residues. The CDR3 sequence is CASSPQTGGYEQYF. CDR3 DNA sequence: TGTGCCAGCAGTCCACAGACAGGGGGATACGAGCAGTACTTC.

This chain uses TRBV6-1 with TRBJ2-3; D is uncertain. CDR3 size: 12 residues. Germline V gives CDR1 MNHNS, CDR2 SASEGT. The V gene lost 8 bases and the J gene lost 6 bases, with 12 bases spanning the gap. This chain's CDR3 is CASYRIRDTQYF. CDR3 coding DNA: TGTGCCAGCTATAGAATCCGGGATACGCAGTATTTT.

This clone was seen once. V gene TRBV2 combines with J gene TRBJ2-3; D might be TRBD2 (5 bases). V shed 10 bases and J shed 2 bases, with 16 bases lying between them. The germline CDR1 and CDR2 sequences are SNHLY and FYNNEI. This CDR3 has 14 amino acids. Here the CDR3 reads CANTKTLATDTQYF. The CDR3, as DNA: TGTGCCAACACTAAGACCCTAGCCACAGATACGCAGTATTTT.

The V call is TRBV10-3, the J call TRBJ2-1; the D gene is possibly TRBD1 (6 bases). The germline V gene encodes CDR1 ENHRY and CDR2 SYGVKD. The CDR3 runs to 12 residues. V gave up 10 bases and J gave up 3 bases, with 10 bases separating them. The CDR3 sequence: CATLDSYNEQFF. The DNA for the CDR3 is TGTGCCACGCTGGACAGCTACAATGAGCAGTTCTTC.

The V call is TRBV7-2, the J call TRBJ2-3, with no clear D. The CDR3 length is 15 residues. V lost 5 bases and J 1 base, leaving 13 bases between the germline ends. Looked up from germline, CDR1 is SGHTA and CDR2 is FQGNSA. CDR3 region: CASSHSLFGTDTQYF. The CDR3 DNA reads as TGTGCCAGCAGCCACAGTTTATTCGGCACAGATACGCAGTATTTT.